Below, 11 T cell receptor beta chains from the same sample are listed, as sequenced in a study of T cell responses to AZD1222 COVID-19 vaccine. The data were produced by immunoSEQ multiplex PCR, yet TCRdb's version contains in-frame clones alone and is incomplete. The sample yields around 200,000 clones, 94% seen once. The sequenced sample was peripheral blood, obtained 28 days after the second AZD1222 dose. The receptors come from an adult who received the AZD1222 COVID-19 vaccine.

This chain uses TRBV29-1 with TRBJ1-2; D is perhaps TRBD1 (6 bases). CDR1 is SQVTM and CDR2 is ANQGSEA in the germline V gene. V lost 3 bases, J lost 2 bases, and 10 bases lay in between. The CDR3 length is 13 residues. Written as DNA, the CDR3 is TGCAGCGTTGATACAGGGTCAAACTATGGCTACACCTTC. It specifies CSVDTGSNYGYTF.

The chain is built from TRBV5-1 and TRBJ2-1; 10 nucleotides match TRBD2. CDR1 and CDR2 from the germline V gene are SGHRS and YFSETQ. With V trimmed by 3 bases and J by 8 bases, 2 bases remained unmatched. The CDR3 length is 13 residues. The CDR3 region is CASSSSGGDEQFF. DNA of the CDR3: TGCGCCAGCAGCTCGAGCGGGGGGGATGAGCAGTTCTTC.

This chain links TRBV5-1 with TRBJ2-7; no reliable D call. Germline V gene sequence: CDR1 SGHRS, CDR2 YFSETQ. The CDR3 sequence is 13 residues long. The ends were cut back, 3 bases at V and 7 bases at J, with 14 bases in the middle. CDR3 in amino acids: CASSSQLMGEQYF. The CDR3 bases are TGCGCCAGCAGCTCCCAGTTAATGGGGGAGCAGTACTTC.

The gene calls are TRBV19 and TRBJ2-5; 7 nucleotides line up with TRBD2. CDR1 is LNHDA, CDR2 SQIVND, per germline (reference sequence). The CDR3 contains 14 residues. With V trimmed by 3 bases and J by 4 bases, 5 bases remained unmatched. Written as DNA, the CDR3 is TGTGCCAGTAGTATCAGAGTAGCGGGAGAGACCCAGTACTTC. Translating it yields CASSIRVAGETQYF.

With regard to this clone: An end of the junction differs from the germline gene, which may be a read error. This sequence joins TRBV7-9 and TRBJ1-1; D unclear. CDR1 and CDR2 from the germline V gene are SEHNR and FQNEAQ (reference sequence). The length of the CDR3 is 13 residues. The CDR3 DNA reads TGTGCCAGCAGCTACAACGTGAACGCTGAAGCTTTCTTT. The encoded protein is CASSYNVNAEAFF.

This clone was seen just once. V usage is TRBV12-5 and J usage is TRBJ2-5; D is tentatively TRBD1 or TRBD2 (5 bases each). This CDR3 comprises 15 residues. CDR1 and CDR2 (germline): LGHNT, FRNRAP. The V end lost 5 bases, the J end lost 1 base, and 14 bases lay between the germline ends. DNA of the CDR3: TGTGCTAGTGGTGAGACGGGGCCGCTCCAAGAGACCCAGTACTTC. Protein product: CASGETGPLQETQYF.

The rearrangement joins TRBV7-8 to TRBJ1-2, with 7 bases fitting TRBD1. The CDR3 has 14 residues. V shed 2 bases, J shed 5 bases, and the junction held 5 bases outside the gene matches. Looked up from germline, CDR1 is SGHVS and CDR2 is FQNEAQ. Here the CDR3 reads CASSLHPGQYGYTF. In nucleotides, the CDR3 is TGTGCCAGCAGCTTACACCCGGGACAGTATGGCTACACCTTC. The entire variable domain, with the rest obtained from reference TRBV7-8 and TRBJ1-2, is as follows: GAGVSQSPRYKVAKRGQDVALRCDPISGHVSLFWYQQALGQGPEFLTYFQNEAQLDKSGLPSDRFFAERPEGSVSTLKIQRTQQEDSAVYLCASSLHPGQYGYTFGSGTRLTVV.

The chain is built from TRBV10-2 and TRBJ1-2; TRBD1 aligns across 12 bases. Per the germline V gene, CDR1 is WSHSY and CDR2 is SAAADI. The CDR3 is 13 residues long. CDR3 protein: CPRRGQGAHGYTF. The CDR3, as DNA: TGCCCCCGCCGGGGACAGGGGGCCCATGGCTACACCTTC.

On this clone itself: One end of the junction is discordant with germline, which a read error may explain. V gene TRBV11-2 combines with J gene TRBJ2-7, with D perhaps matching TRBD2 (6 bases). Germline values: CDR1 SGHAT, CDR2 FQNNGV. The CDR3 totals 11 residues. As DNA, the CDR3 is TGTGCCAGCAGCCATGGGCGGGAAAGTGACTTC. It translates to CASSHGRESDF.

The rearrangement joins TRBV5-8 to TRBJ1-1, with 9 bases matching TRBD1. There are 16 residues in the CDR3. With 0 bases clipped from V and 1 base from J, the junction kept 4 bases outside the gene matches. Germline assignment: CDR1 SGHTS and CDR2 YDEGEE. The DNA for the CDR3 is TGTGCCAGCAGCTTGGTCGTGGGACAGGGGAACACTGAAGCTTTCTTT. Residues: CASSLVVGQGNTEAFF.

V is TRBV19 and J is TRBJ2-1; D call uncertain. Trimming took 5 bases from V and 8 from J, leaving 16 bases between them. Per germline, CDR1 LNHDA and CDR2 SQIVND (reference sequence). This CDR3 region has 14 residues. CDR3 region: CASSATRQRDEQFF. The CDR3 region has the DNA TGTGCCAGTAGTGCGACAAGACAACGGGATGAGCAGTTCTTC.